The text below deals with one T cell receptor (beta chain). Its antigen remains unidentified. This entry is derived from a study of T-cell reconstitution after alpha-beta-depleted transplantation in children. Overall study findings and caveats: The study reportedly traced alpha-beta T cells about two months after transplant to several hundred expanded graft clones. The main origin of T-cell counts and diversity one year after transplant was newly produced T cells.

Unique molecular identifiers were used to barcode this TCRbeta library. One entry per CDR3 protein results from TCRdb running MiXCR on the PCR reads. The table has approximately 400,000 distinct CDR3 sequences, roughly 15% seen once. The CDR3 spans 15 residues. Germline V gene sequence: CDR1 SEHNR, CDR2 FQNEAQ (reference sequence). V trimming: 5 bases; J trimming: 6 bases; junction bases outside the gene matches: 6. This TCR was sampled from a boy under two years old who had a stem cell transplant for Wiskott-Aldrich syndrome, so the T cells may come from the graft donor. The source was PBMCs, mostly from graft donor cells, collected 360 days after TCRalphabeta/CD19-depleted stem cell transplant. The chain employs TRBV7-9 and TRBJ2-3; 12 bases fit TRBD1. In nucleotides, the CDR3 is TGTGCCAGCAGCCTCCGGGACAGGGGGCGGGATACGCAGTATTTT. It codes for CASSLRDRGRDTQYF.